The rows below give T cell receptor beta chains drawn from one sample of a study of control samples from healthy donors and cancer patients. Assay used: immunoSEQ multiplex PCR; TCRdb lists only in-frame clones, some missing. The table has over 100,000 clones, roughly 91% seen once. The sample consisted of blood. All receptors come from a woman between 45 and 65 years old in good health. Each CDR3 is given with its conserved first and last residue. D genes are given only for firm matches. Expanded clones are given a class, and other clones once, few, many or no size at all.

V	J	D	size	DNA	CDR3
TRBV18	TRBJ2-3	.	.	TGTGCCAGCTCACGTACCCGGGAGACAGATACGCAGTATTTT	CASSRTRETDTQYF
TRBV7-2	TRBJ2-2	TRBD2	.	TGTGCCAGCAGCTCCGGGACTAGCAACACCGGGGAGCTGTTTTTT	CASSSGTSNTGELFF
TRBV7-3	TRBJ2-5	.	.	TGTGCCAGCAGCTTAAGGGGGGCTCCCCAAGAGACCCAGTACTTC	CASSLRGAPQETQYF
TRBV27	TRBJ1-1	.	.	TGTGCCAGCAGTTTATCGCGGGGCCAGGGGCCTTTCTTT	CASSLSRGQGPFF
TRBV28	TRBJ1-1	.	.	TGTGCCAGCATTCCGGATATGAACACTGAAGCTTTCTTT	CASIPDMNTEAFF
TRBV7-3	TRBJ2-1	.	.	TGTGCCAGCAGTCTGGACCCGCCCTCCTACAATGAGCAGTTCTTC	CASSLDPPSYNEQFF
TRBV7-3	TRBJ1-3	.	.	TGTGCCAGCAGCTTAACGCCAGGTCTCGCTGGAAACACCATATATTTT	CASSLTPGLAGNTIYF
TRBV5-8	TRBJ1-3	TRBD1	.	TGTGCCAGCAGTATTACCGGGACAGGGGGAAACACCATATATTTT	CASSITGTGGNTIYF
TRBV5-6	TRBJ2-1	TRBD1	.	TGTGCCAGCAGCTTGGCCCGGGACAGGGAGAACAATGAGCAGTTCTTC	CASSLARDRENNEQFF
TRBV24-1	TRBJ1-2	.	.	TGTGCCACCAGTGATCTACCGGGGGATGGCTACACCTTC	CATSDLPGDGYTF
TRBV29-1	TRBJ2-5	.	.	TGCAGCGTAAAGGAGGGGCTCTTCCAAGAGACCCAGTACTTC	CSVKEGLFQETQYF
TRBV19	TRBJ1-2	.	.	TGTGCCAGTAGTATAGGGTCTAACTATGGCTACACCTTC	CASSIGSNYGYTF
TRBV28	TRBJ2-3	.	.	TGTGCCAGCAGTCCCCCCCTCACAGATACGCAGTATTTT	CASSPPLTDTQYF
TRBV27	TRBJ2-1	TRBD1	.	TGTGCCAGCAGTTTAGACTCCGGGACAGGGGGCCCATTCTTC	CASSLDSGTGGPFF
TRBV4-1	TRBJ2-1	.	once	TGCGCCAGCAGCCAAGCGATTGAGCAGTTCTTC	CASSQAIEQFF
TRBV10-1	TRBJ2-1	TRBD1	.	TGCGCCAGCAGTGAGTCGACAGGGGGTTACAATGAGCAGTTCTTC	CASSESTGGYNEQFF
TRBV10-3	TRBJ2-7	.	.	TGTGCCGCCTCAGCAGTTACCTACGAGCAGTACTTC	CAASAVTYEQYF
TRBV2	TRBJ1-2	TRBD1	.	TGTGCCAGCAGTCCCCAGCCGGGACAGAATAACTATGGCTACACCTTC	CASSPQPGQNNYGYTF
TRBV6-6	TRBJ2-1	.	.	TGTGCCAGCAGTTACTCGGGGTCATTCGATGAGCAGTTCTTC	CASSYSGSFDEQFF
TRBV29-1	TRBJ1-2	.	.	TGCAGCGTTGAAGATCCCAACCGGGGAGGGGGCTACACCTTC	CSVEDPNRGGGYTF
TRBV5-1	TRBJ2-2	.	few	TGCGCCAGCAGCTTGGCCTTGGACGGGGAGCTGTTTTTT	CASSLALDGELFF
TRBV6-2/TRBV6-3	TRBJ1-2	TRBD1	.	TGTGCCAGCAGTGACAGGGCTTATGGCTACACCTTC	CASSDRAYGYTF